The rows below give T cell receptor beta chains drawn from one sample of a study of T cells in Graves' hyperthyroidism and ophthalmopathy. Each CDR3 protein is one row after TCRdb ran MiXCR on the multiplex PCR reads. The table shows hundreds of thousands of distinct CDR3 sequences, with about 14% occurring only once. What was sequenced was blood. Receptors originate from a woman aged 45-65 years with Graves' ophthalmopathy. The CDR3 runs from the conserved cysteine through the conserved F or W. The order of the fields is J gene, V gene, clone size, D gene, CDR3 protein, CDR3 DNA. D genes are given only for firm matches. Expanded clones are given a class, and other clones once, few, many or no size at all.

>TRBJ2-3|TRBV9|NA|TRBD1
CASSVLRSGQPTDTQYF
TGTGCCAGCAGCGTGCTACGGTCGGGACAGCCCACAGATACGCAGTATTTT
>TRBJ2-7|TRBV12-3/TRBV12-4|many|TRBD1
CASSSSPGQGSYEQYF
TGTGCCAGCAGTTCCTCCCCGGGACAGGGATCCTACGAGCAGTACTTC
>TRBJ2-2|TRBV18|NA|TRBD2
CASSSGLAGSGELFF
TGTGCCAGCTCATCAGGACTAGCGGGATCCGGGGAGCTGTTTTTT
>TRBJ2-1|TRBV14|NA|TRBD2
CASSQGLASGRLMDEQFF
TGTGCCAGCAGCCAAGGGTTGGCTAGCGGGCGCTTGATGGATGAGCAGTTCTTC
>TRBJ2-1|TRBV11-3|many|NA
CASSSTSNEQFF
TGTGCCAGCAGCTCGACTAGCAATGAGCAGTTCTTC
>TRBJ2-3|TRBV5-4|few|NA
CASSTEKRSFTDTQYF
TGTGCCAGCAGCACCGAAAAGCGGAGCTTCACAGATACGCAGTATTTT
>TRBJ2-3|TRBV6-1|few|TRBD1
CASSPITGQARSTDTQYF
TGTGCCAGCAGCCCGATAACTGGACAGGCGCGCAGCACAGATACGCAGTATTTT
>TRBJ1-2|TRBV19|few|TRBD1
CATEPGTGTFGGYTF
TGTGCCACCGAACCCGGGACAGGGACGTTTGGCGGCTACACCTTC
>TRBJ2-7|TRBV12-3/TRBV12-4|NA|TRBD2
CASRKLAGDYEQYF
TGTGCCAGCAGAAAACTAGCGGGAGACTACGAGCAGTACTTC
>TRBJ2-7|TRBV29-1|many|NA
CSVEGPGVQTYEQYF
TGCAGCGTTGAAGGTCCCGGGGTACAAACCTACGAGCAGTACTTC
>TRBJ2-1|TRBV10-3|few|NA
CAIRWDQGYNEQFF
TGTGCCATCAGATGGGATCAGGGCTACAATGAGCAGTTCTTC
>TRBJ1-1|TRBV6-5|few|NA
CASSYLKMNTEAFF
TGTGCCAGCAGTTACTTGAAAATGAACACTGAAGCTTTCTTT
>TRBJ2-1|TRBV6-2/TRBV6-3|many|TRBD2
CASSPSGRANNEQFF
TGTGCCAGCAGCCCTAGCGGGAGGGCCAACAATGAGCAGTTCTTC
>TRBJ1-1|TRBV20-1|many|TRBD1
CSARTRGWDTEAFF
TGCAGTGCTAGGACCAGGGGGTGGGACACTGAAGCTTTCTTT
>TRBJ1-1|TRBV11-2|many|NA
CASKGGNTEAFF
TGTGCCTCAAAAGGGGGGAACACTGAAGCTTTCTTT
>TRBJ1-5|TRBV3-1|many|TRBD1
CASSQSGQGPFLAINQPQHF
TGTGCCAGCAGCCAATCGGGACAGGGGCCCTTTCTAGCAATCAATCAGCCCCAGCATTTT
>TRBJ2-2|TRBV20-1|many|NA
CSASKSGTGELFF
TGCAGTGCTAGCAAGTCAGGCACCGGGGAGCTGTTTTTT
>TRBJ2-1|TRBV12-3/TRBV12-4|many|TRBD1
CASSFRGTGFEQFF
TGTGCCAGCAGTTTTCGTGGGACAGGCTTTGAGCAGTTCTTC
>TRBJ1-1|TRBV20-1|many|NA
CSARDLQGGSEAFF
TGCAGTGCTAGAGATCTCCAGGGAGGAAGTGAAGCTTTCTTT
>TRBJ1-4|TRBV20-1|many|NA
CSASGGATNEKLFF
TGCAGTGCTAGTGGGGGGGCAACTAATGAAAAACTGTTTTTT
>TRBJ2-6|TRBV20-1|NA|NA
CSASLSGANVLTF
TGCAGTGCTAGTCTCTCTGGGGCCAACGTCCTGACTTTC
>TRBJ1-4|TRBV7-6|few|NA
CASSLVTATNEKLFF
TGTGCCAGCAGCCTCGTAACAGCAACTAATGAAAAACTGTTTTTT
>TRBJ1-2|TRBV28|many|NA
CASSSEAGGGAGRYGYTF
TGTGCCAGCAGCAGCGAAGCGGGGGGGGGGGCTGGACGATATGGCTACACCTTC
>TRBJ2-7|TRBV5-6|few|NA
CASSLADTSYEQYF
TGTGCCAGCAGCTTGGCCGACACATCCTACGAGCAGTACTTC
>TRBJ2-7|TRBV4-1|few|NA
CASSLDPRGYEQYF
TGCGCCAGCAGCCTCGACCCCCGGGGATACGAGCAGTACTTC
>TRBJ2-3|TRBV7-8|NA|NA
CASSLGGQATQYF
TGTGCCAGCAGCTTAGGCGGGCAGGCTACGCAGTATTTT
>TRBJ1-5|TRBV24-1|NA|TRBD1
CATSDPGTGGQPQHF
TGTGCCACCAGTGACCCCGGGACAGGGGGTCAGCCCCAGCATTTT
>TRBJ1-5|TRBV7-2|many|NA
CASSLQGPVNQPQHF
TGTGCCAGCAGCTTACAGGGGCCGGTCAATCAGCCCCAGCATTTT
>TRBJ2-7|TRBV28|few|TRBD2
CATGLGTSGVYGYYEQYF
TGTGCTACCGGCCTGGGGACTAGCGGAGTATACGGATACTACGAGCAGTACTTC
>TRBJ2-1|TRBV6-1|many|TRBD1
CASSKGGQGGYNEQFF
TGTGCCAGCAGTAAGGGGGGACAGGGGGGGTACAATGAGCAGTTCTTC
>TRBJ2-1|TRBV10-3|NA|TRBD1
CAIRETGTVYNEQFF
TGTGCCATCAGAGAAACCGGGACAGTCTACAATGAGCAGTTCTTC
>TRBJ1-1|TRBV10-3|many|NA
CAIGMSRNTEAFF
TGTGCCATCGGGATGAGCAGGAACACTGAAGCTTTCTTT
>TRBJ2-3|TRBV14|NA|NA
CASSHWDLGTDTQYF
TGTGCCAGCAGCCACTGGGACTTGGGCACAGATACGCAGTATTTT
>TRBJ2-1|TRBV30|many|TRBD2
CAWMVGGSGNEQFF
TGTGCCTGGATGGTAGGCGGGAGCGGTAATGAGCAGTTCTTC
>TRBJ1-6|TRBV6-6|many|NA
CASSYSWGRDNSPLHF
TGTGCCAGCAGTTACAGCTGGGGACGGGATAATTCACCCCTCCACTTT
>TRBJ2-5|TRBV28|many|TRBD1
CASSSGQAQETQYF
TGTGCCAGCAGTTCGGGACAGGCCCAAGAGACCCAGTACTTC
>TRBJ2-5|TRBV18|many|NA
CASSPPGRSEETQYF
TGTGCCAGCTCACCACCTGGAAGATCCGAAGAGACCCAGTACTTC
>TRBJ2-3|TRBV6-5|NA|NA
CASSYSSGVSTDTQYF
TGTGCCAGCAGTTACTCGTCCGGGGTTAGCACAGATACGCAGTATTTT
>TRBJ1-3|TRBV19|NA|NA
CASRVGPQGNENTIYF
TGTGCCAGTAGAGTCGGGCCTCAGGGAAATGAAAACACCATATATTTT
>TRBJ1-3|TRBV18|NA|NA
CASSPPRGLARTIYF
TGTGCCAGCTCACCACCCCGGGGTCTCGCGAGGACCATATATTTT
>TRBJ1-1|TRBV11-2|many|TRBD1
CASSIRQGTAEAFF
TGTGCCAGCAGCATCCGACAGGGGACTGCTGAAGCTTTCTTT
>TRBJ2-4|TRBV6-1|NA|TRBD1
CASSEVGQGATKNIQYF
TGTGCCAGCAGTGAAGTGGGGCAGGGGGCGACCAAAAACATTCAGTACTTC
>TRBJ2-3|TRBV20-1|NA|NA
CSATPDTQYF
TGCAGTGCTACCCCGGATACGCAGTATTTT
>TRBJ2-6|TRBV20-1|NA|NA
CSATAGANVLTF
TGCAGTGCCACGGCTGGGGCCAACGTCCTGACTTTC
>TRBJ2-7|TRBV4-1|many|NA
CASSQGPAVPYEQYF
TGCGCCAGCAGCCAAGGGCCTGCTGTTCCCTACGAGCAGTACTTC
>TRBJ2-7|TRBV12-3/TRBV12-4|many|NA
CASSLGGLSPLYEQYF
TGTGCCAGCAGTTTAGGAGGCCTCTCCCCCCTCTACGAGCAGTACTTC
>TRBJ1-3|TRBV13|NA|NA
CASSKDSFSGNTIYF
TGTGCCAGCAGCAAAGACAGCTTCTCTGGAAACACCATATATTTT
>TRBJ2-3|TRBV28|NA|TRBD2
CASSLPLGTNTDTQYF
TGTGCCAGCAGTTTACCCCTCGGGACTAACACAGATACGCAGTATTTT
>TRBJ2-5|TRBV6-1|NA|NA
CASSEGSGLRGTQYF
TGTGCCAGCAGTGAAGGATCTGGACTCCGCGGGACCCAGTACTTC
>TRBJ2-6|TRBV28|many|TRBD2
CASSGGGLAEFLNSGANVLTF
TGTGCCAGCAGTGGGGGCGGACTAGCGGAGTTTTTAAACTCTGGGGCCAACGTCCTGACTTTC
>TRBJ1-6|TRBV18|few|TRBD1
CASSPIEHRDSNSPLHF
TGTGCCAGCTCACCAATTGAACACCGGGACAGTAATTCACCCCTCCACTTT
>TRBJ1-1|TRBV6-1|many|TRBD1
CASRKDRVLTEAFF
TGTGCCAGCAGGAAGGACAGGGTACTCACTGAAGCTTTCTTT
>TRBJ2-3|TRBV2|many|TRBD1
CASRDRASEQYF
TGTGCCAGCAGGGACAGGGCGAGTGAGCAGTATTTT
>TRBJ2-7|TRBV7-9|many|TRBD1
CASSLGMGQGQWEQYF
TGTGCCAGCAGCTTAGGAATGGGACAGGGTCAGTGGGAGCAGTACTTC
>TRBJ1-3|TRBV9|NA|NA
CASSIGLSGNTIYF
TGTGCCAGCAGCATAGGACTATCTGGAAACACCATATATTTT